The 28 T cell receptor beta chains listed next were all sequenced from one sample in a study of OX40 agonist ivuxolimab in advanced cancers. Using immunoSEQ multiplex PCR, the repertoire was profiled, and TCRdb retains in-frame clones only, with some absent. The sample includes about 98,000 clones, more than 85% seen only once; the top ten take about 0.82%. The sequences come from CD4+ or CD8+ T cells sorted from blood, collected in a trial of the OX40 agonist ivuxolimab. The origin of the receptors is an adult with an advanced solid tumor such as melanoma, head and neck, liver or kidney cancer.

The chain recombines TRBV19 with TRBJ2-2; tentative D call: TRBD1 (6 bases). Trimming took off 7 bases at V and 7 bases at J, with 16 bases between the two ends. From germline, CDR1 is LNHDA and CDR2 SQIVND (reference sequence). The CDR3 length is 14 residues. CDR3 DNA sequence: TGTGCCAGTACTCAGGGGCAGGGGTACGGGGAGCTGTTTTTT. Translated, it gives CASTQGQGYGELFF.

The chain combines TRBV28 with TRBJ1-6; D is uncertain. Per the germline V gene, CDR1 is MDHEN and CDR2 is SYDVKM. This CDR3 region has 12 residues. V dropped 2 bases and J dropped 17 bases, with 13 bases sitting between them. The CDR3 sequence: CASSLQSVPFHF. The CDR3 region has the DNA TGTGCCAGCAGTTTACAGTCAGTTCCATTCCACTTT.

This clone was seen once. The chain links TRBV7-9 to TRBJ1-5; D possibly corresponds to TRBD1 (5 bases). The CDR3 runs to 12 residues. The V gene lost 4 bases and the J gene lost 8 bases, with 9 bases spanning the gap. Germline CDR1 is SEHNR and CDR2 is FQNEAQ (reference sequence). CDR3 in DNA: TGTGCCAGCAGCTGGGGGAACGAGCCCCAGCATTTT. The encoded protein is CASSWGNEPQHF.

The V gene is TRBV2, the J gene TRBJ1-2; D may be TRBD1 (5 bases). The CDR3 has 15 amino acids. V lost 5 bases, J lost 5 bases, and 18 bases lay in between. CDR1 and CDR2 from the germline V gene are SNHLY and FYNNEI. The CDR3 spells CASSPPVAGPYGYTF. DNA for the CDR3: TGTGCCAGCAGTCCCCCCGTGGCAGGGCCGTATGGCTACACCTTC.

This chain connects TRBV7-2 to TRBJ2-1; 7 bases align to TRBD2. The germline V gene has CDR1 SGHTA and CDR2 FQGNSA. The CDR3 loop spans 15 amino acids. V dropped 4 bases and J dropped 9; count of bases not matched to a gene: 12. The CDR3 spells CASSSLLGTNGEQFF. Written as DNA, the CDR3 is TGTGCCAGCAGCTCCCTTTTGGGGACTAATGGTGAGCAGTTCTTC.

This clone is a singleton in its sample. The chain recombines TRBV11-2 with TRBJ2-3, with 14 bases matching TRBD2. Germline lookup yields CDR1 SGHAT and CDR2 FQNNGV. The ends lost 1 base at V and 4 bases at J; junction bases unmatched: 4. There are 17 residues in the CDR3. The CDR3 spells CASSLAATSGRADTQYF. For the CDR3, the DNA is TGTGCCAGCAGCTTAGCTGCGACTAGCGGGAGGGCAGATACGCAGTATTTT.

This clone has a single count. The chain is built from TRBV9 and TRBJ2-1; TRBD2 agrees at 10 bases. The CDR3 runs 16 residues. The germline CDR1 and CDR2 sequences are SGDLS and YYNGEE. V lost 2 bases, J lost 2 bases, and 4 bases stayed unmatched. For the CDR3, the DNA is TGTGCCAGCAGCGTCTCTAGCGGGAGCCCCTACAATGAGCAGTTCTTC. Its protein is CASSVSSGSPYNEQFF. Variable domain in full (rest from reference TRBV9 and TRBJ2-1): DSGVTQTPKHLITATGQRVTLRCSPRSGDLSVYWYQQSLDQGLQFLIQYYNGEERAKGNILERFSAQQFPDLHSELNLSSLELGDSALYFCASSVSSGSPYNEQFFGPGTRLTVL.

CDR3 in DNA: TGTGCCAGCAGCTACCAGAGACAGGGGGCGACTTTCTTT. Protein product: CASSYQRQGATFF. The chain has TRBV11-2 and TRBJ1-1, with 10 bases matching TRBD1. Per the germline V gene, CDR1 is SGHAT and CDR2 is FQNNGV. With V trimmed by 4 bases and J by 12 bases, 8 bases remained unmatched. The CDR3 is made up of 13 amino acids. Together with reference TRBV11-2 and TRBJ1-1, the CDR3 gives the full variable domain: EAGVAQSPRYKIIEKRQSVAFWCNPISGHATLYWYQQILGQGPKLLIQFQNNGVVDDSQLPKDRFSAERLKGVDSTLKIQPAKLEDSAVYLCASSYQRQGATFFGQGTRLTVV.

About this clone itself: This CDR3 is also generated by other DNA sequences in the sample. The gene calls are TRBV28 and TRBJ1-2; no definite D call. This CDR3 has 13 residues. CDR1 and CDR2 from the germline V gene are MDHEN and SYDVKM. Trimming left V 2 bases short and J 2 bases short, with 6 bases between. CDR3 in amino acids: CASSLGQNYGYTF. The DNA of the CDR3 is TGTGCCAGCAGTTTAGGTCAGAACTATGGCTACACCTTC.

The chain employs TRBV5-6 and TRBJ2-3; tentative D call: TRBD1 (6 bases). V was cut by 3 bases and J by 6 bases, with 17 bases left in between. CDR3 length: 15 amino acids. CDR1 is SGHDT and CDR2 is YYEEEE in the germline V gene. The CDR3 loop is CASSSKAAGDDTQYF. CDR3 DNA: TGTGCCAGCAGCTCGAAGGCGGCAGGGGATGATACGCAGTATTTT.

The chain has TRBV10-3 and TRBJ2-3; no reliable D call. The germline gives CDR1 ENHRY, CDR2 SYGVKD. CDR3 size: 13 residues. Between the trimmed V and J ends, which lost 5 bases and 6 bases, there was a span of 12 bases. The CDR3 loop is CAISPLETDTQYF. The CDR3 DNA reads as TGTGCCATCAGTCCCCTCGAGACGGATACGCAGTATTTT.

This chain uses TRBV10-3 with TRBJ2-3; the match to TRBD2 covers 7 bases. The CDR3 runs to 14 residues. V trimming: 9 bases; J trimming: 5 bases; junction bases outside the gene matches: 11. Germline CDR1 and CDR2: ENHRY and SYGVKD. The CDR3 region is CAMGSGAGRDTQYF. In DNA form, the CDR3 reads TGTGCCATGGGCTCGGGAGCGGGAAGAGATACGCAGTATTTT.

The chain combines TRBV27 with TRBJ1-3; the D is unclear. Trimming pared 6 bases from V and 2 bases from J, leaving 14 bases between. Germline CDR1 is MNHEY and CDR2 is SMNVEV (reference sequence). This CDR3 is built from 15 residues. The CDR3 protein is CASSRSQPPGNTIYF. The CDR3 coding sequence is TGTGCCAGCAGCCGTAGTCAACCCCCTGGAAACACCATATATTTT.

This chain connects TRBV5-6 to TRBJ2-7; possibly TRBD2 for D (6 bases). V shed 4 bases and J shed 2 bases, with 16 bases lying between them. Per germline, CDR1 SGHDT and CDR2 YYEEEE. This CDR3 region has 15 residues. The CDR3 region is CASSGGTGDPYEQYV. CDR3 DNA sequence: TGTGCCAGCAGCGGCGGGACCGGTGATCCCTACGAGCAGTACGTC.

The chain uses TRBV7-9 and TRBJ2-1, with 8 bases matching TRBD1. V trimming: 5 bases; J trimming: 6 bases; junction bases outside the gene matches: 6. CDR3 size: 14 residues. Per the germline V gene, CDR1 is SEHNR and CDR2 is FQNEAQ (reference sequence). The chain's CDR3 is CASSDQDRGNEQFF. In DNA, the CDR3 is TGTGCCAGCAGCGACCAAGACAGGGGCAATGAGCAGTTCTTC.

This chain uses TRBV7-9 with TRBJ1-1, with 8 nucleotides matching TRBD1. V was pared by 5 bases and J by 6 bases, with 11 bases of the junction left unmatched. Per germline, CDR1 SEHNR and CDR2 FQNEAQ (reference sequence). This CDR3 is 15 amino acids long. CDR3 bases: TGTGCCAGCAGCGACTCCGGGACAGGAGTCTCTGAAGCTTTCTTT. It translates to CASSDSGTGVSEAFF.

The genes are TRBV5-1 and TRBJ2-5, with D uncertain. Per the germline V gene, CDR1 is SGHRS and CDR2 is YFSETQ. This CDR3 is 13 amino acids long. V was clipped by 2 bases and J by 1 base, with 6 bases between them. CDR3 region: CASSFNGQETQYF. In DNA, the CDR3 is TGCGCCAGCAGCTTTAACGGCCAAGAGACCCAGTACTTC.

The V gene is TRBV7-2, the J gene TRBJ2-1; TRBD2 agrees at 8 bases. Germline CDR1 is SGHTA and CDR2 is FQGNSA. This CDR3 has 17 amino acids. With 5 bases clipped from V and 4 bases from J, the junction kept 13 bases outside the gene matches. CDR3 DNA: TGTGCCAGCAGCCTAGGGGCAGCGGGAGCGAATTACAATGAGCAGTTCTTC. Its translation: CASSLGAAGANYNEQFF.

This chain connects TRBV5-6 to TRBJ2-5; no definite D call. V gave up 0 bases and J gave up 5 bases, with 2 bases separating them. The germline V gene has CDR1 SGHDT and CDR2 YYEEEE. The CDR3 consists of 11 residues. This CDR3 reads CASSLDETQYF. The CDR3 coding sequence is TGTGCCAGCAGCTTGGACGAGACCCAGTACTTC. The full variable domain, rest sourced from reference TRBV5-6 and TRBJ2-5, is DAGVTQSPTHLIKTRGQQVTLRCSPKSGHDTVSWYQQALGQGPQFIFQYYEEEERQRGNFPDRFSGHQFPNYSSELNVNALLLGDSALYLCASSLDETQYFGPGTRLLVL.

The J gene is TRBJ2-5, the V gene TRBV30, with D unclear. With 5 bases removed from V and 7 bases from J, the gap between germline ends came to 20 bases. Germline values: CDR1 GTSNPN, CDR2 SVGIG (reference sequence). The CDR3 extends over 14 amino acids. The CDR3 DNA follows: TGTGCCTGGCAGACGGGCGGTCCGGGTTCGACCCAGTACTTC. It codes for CAWQTGGPGSTQYF.

The chain has TRBV2 and TRBJ2-5; 8 bases map to TRBD2. CDR3 length: 16 amino acids. After removal of 6 bases from V and 3 bases from J, the junction contained 12 bases not matched to a gene. Germline V CDR1 and CDR2: SNHLY, FYNNEI. CDR3 region: CASRGGGTSGKETQYF. For the CDR3, the DNA is TGTGCCAGCAGGGGGGGAGGAACTAGCGGAAAAGAGACCCAGTACTTC.

The rearrangement uses TRBV5-1 and TRBJ1-2, with 11 bases fitting TRBD1. V was pared by 4 bases and J by 7 bases, with 12 bases of the junction left unmatched. The CDR3 loop spans 16 amino acids. Germline-derived CDR1 and CDR2 are SGHRS and YFSETQ. The DNA for the CDR3 is TGCGCCAGCAGCCTAAACTCCGGGACAGGGGGTAGTGGCTACACCTTC. This gives the protein CASSLNSGTGGSGYTF.

The J gene is TRBJ2-5, the V gene TRBV19; TRBD1 matches 8 bases. CDR1 and CDR2 (germline): LNHDA, SQIVND (reference sequence). The CDR3 is 14 amino acids. V gave up 5 bases and J gave up 9 bases; unmatched junction bases: 11. CDR3 sequence: CASSPGTGKNSQYF. CDR3 DNA sequence: TGTGCCAGTAGTCCTGGGACAGGCAAAAATTCCCAGTACTTC. Using reference TRBV19 and TRBJ2-5 for the parts outside the CDR3, the full variable domain is DGGITQSPKYLFRKEGQNVTLSCEQNLNHDAMYWYRQDPGQGLRLIYYSQIVNDFQKGDIAEGYSVSREKKESFPLTVTSAQKNPTAFYLCASSPGTGKNSQYFGPGTRLLVL.

The rearrangement joins TRBV27 to TRBJ2-3; D perhaps matches TRBD1 (6 bases). The germline V and J ends were trimmed by 6 bases and 0 bases, with 19 bases remaining between them. Germline V gives CDR1 MNHEY, CDR2 SMNVEV (reference sequence). The CDR3 totals 17 residues. As DNA, the CDR3 is TGTGCCAGCAGGCGTCTTAAACAGGGAGCTAGCACAGATACGCAGTATTTT. It translates to CASRRLKQGASTDTQYF.

Details on this clone: The junction departs from germline at one end; a sequencing error may be responsible. This chain connects TRBV7-7 to TRBJ2-5; 7 bases align to TRBD1. CDR3 length equals 14 residues. The V gene's germline CDR1 is SSHAT and CDR2 FNYEAQ (reference sequence). The CDR3 spells CASSSGTAKETQYF. The CDR3 DNA is TGTGCTAGCAGCTCCGGGACAGCGAAAGAGACCCAGTACTTC.

This rearrangement joins TRBV15 to TRBJ1-4, with D unclear. CDR3 length: 15 residues. CDR1 is LNHNV and CDR2 is YYDKDF in the germline V gene (reference sequence). Trimming stripped 0 bases from V and 8 bases from J, with 13 bases between. The CDR3 DNA reads TGTGCCACCAGCAGAGATCGAGGGCCGGAAGAAAAACTGTTTTTT. It yields the protein CATSRDRGPEEKLFF.

The rearrangement links TRBV27 to TRBJ2-1, with D maybe TRBD2 (6 bases). Germline-derived CDR1 and CDR2 are MNHEY and SMNVEV (reference sequence). V dropped 10 bases and J dropped 8 bases, with 24 bases sitting between them. This CDR3 is built from 15 residues. The CDR3 loop reads CATASVRPPGYEQFF. The CDR3 DNA is TGTGCCACCGCTAGCGTACGTCCCCCCGGATATGAGCAGTTCTTC.

The rearrangement uses TRBV6-5 and TRBJ2-1, with 9 bases matching TRBD2. CDR1 and CDR2 (germline): MNHEY, SVGAGI. After removal of 2 bases from V and 4 bases from J, the junction contained 3 bases not matched to a gene. The CDR3 is 15 amino acids. In nucleotides, the CDR3 is TGTGCCAGCAGTTACAGTCTAGCGGGGTACAATGAGCAGTTCTTC. Its translation is CASSYSLAGYNEQFF.